The 6 T cell receptor beta chains given below trace back to one sample, sequenced in a study of cytomegalovirus exposure and HLA in healthy donors. The PCR contained 60 Vbeta and 13 Jbeta primers. Sequencing used immunoSEQ multiplex PCR; TCRdb keeps in-frame clones, though not all of them. This table holds hundreds of thousands of clones, under 80% found once. The sequencing sample was made of PBMCs. The receptor source for this set is a girl aged 2-10 years in good health and CMV-seronegative.

This sequence joins TRBV19 and TRBJ2-1; a weak D match, TRBD2 (6 bases). Germline V CDR1 and CDR2: LNHDA, SQIVND (reference sequence). The CDR3 is made up of 16 amino acids. The V and J ends lost 8 bases and 9 bases respectively, with 26 bases between them. CDR3 sequence (DNA): TGTGCCAGTCCAATGGGGTGCCGGGAGAGGGTCAGTGAGCAGTTCTTC. As protein: CASPMGCRERVSEQFF. The full variable domain, completed using reference TRBV19 and TRBJ2-1, is DGGITQSPKYLFRKEGQNVTLSCEQNLNHDAMYWYRQDPGQGLRLIYYSQIVNDFQKGDIAEGYSVSREKKESFPLTVTSAQKNPTAFYLCASPMGCRERVSEQFFGPGTRLTVL.

The genes are TRBV10-3 and TRBJ1-2; 9 bases are shared with TRBD1. V was clipped by 5 bases and J by 2 bases; unmatched bases: 6. The germline V gene encodes CDR1 ENHRY and CDR2 SYGVKD. This CDR3 contains 15 residues. Here the CDR3 DNA reads TGTGCCATCAGTCCAGGGACAGGGTTGAACTATGGCTACACCTTC. It specifies CAISPGTGLNYGYTF.

The chain links TRBV18 to TRBJ1-6, with 7 bases identical to TRBD1. The junction had 8 bases not matched to a gene; V was cut back by 6 bases and J by 0 bases. Germline CDR1 KGHSH, CDR2 LQKENI. The CDR3 runs 17 residues. As DNA, the CDR3 is TGTGCCAGCTCTCTAACAGGGGACAGCTCCTATAATTCACCCCTCCACTTT. As protein: CASSLTGDSSYNSPLHF. Together with reference TRBV18 and TRBJ1-6, the CDR3 gives the full variable domain: NAGVMQNPRHLVRRRGQEARLRCSPMKGHSHVYWYRQLPEEGLKFMVYLQKENIIDESGMPKERFSAEFPKEGPSILRIQQVVRGDSAAYFCASSLTGDSSYNSPLHFGNGTRLTVT.

The table lists this clone with a count of one. J is TRBJ1-1 and V is TRBV19; D may be TRBD1 (6 bases). V gave up 5 bases and J gave up 0 bases, with 13 bases separating them. The germline V gene has CDR1 LNHDA and CDR2 SQIVND (reference sequence). CDR3 length: 15 amino acids. CDR3 sequence (DNA): TGTGCCAGTAGTCAGGGGCCTCTAATGAACACTGAAGCTTTCTTT. Translated: CASSQGPLMNTEAFF.

The V and J genes are TRBV7-6 and TRBJ2-3; D is perhaps TRBD2 (5 bases). Between the trimmed V and J ends, which lost 6 bases and 3 bases, there was a span of 10 bases. The CDR3 length is 13 residues. Germline V gene lookup returns CDR1 SGHVS and CDR2 FNYEAQ. CDR3 sequence: CASSQSGTDTQYF. In nucleotides, the CDR3 is TGTGCCAGCAGTCAATCGGGGACAGATACGCAGTATTTT.

As DNA, the CDR3 is TGCAGCCACACAATGACTAGCGGGAAAGAGACCCAGTACTTC. Protein sequence: CSHTMTSGKETQYF. The chain combines TRBV29-1 with TRBJ2-5, with 11 bases matching TRBD2. The CDR3 consists of 14 residues. Germline assignment: CDR1 SQVTM and CDR2 ANQGSEA. V was pared by 8 bases and J by 3 bases, with 8 bases of the junction left unmatched.